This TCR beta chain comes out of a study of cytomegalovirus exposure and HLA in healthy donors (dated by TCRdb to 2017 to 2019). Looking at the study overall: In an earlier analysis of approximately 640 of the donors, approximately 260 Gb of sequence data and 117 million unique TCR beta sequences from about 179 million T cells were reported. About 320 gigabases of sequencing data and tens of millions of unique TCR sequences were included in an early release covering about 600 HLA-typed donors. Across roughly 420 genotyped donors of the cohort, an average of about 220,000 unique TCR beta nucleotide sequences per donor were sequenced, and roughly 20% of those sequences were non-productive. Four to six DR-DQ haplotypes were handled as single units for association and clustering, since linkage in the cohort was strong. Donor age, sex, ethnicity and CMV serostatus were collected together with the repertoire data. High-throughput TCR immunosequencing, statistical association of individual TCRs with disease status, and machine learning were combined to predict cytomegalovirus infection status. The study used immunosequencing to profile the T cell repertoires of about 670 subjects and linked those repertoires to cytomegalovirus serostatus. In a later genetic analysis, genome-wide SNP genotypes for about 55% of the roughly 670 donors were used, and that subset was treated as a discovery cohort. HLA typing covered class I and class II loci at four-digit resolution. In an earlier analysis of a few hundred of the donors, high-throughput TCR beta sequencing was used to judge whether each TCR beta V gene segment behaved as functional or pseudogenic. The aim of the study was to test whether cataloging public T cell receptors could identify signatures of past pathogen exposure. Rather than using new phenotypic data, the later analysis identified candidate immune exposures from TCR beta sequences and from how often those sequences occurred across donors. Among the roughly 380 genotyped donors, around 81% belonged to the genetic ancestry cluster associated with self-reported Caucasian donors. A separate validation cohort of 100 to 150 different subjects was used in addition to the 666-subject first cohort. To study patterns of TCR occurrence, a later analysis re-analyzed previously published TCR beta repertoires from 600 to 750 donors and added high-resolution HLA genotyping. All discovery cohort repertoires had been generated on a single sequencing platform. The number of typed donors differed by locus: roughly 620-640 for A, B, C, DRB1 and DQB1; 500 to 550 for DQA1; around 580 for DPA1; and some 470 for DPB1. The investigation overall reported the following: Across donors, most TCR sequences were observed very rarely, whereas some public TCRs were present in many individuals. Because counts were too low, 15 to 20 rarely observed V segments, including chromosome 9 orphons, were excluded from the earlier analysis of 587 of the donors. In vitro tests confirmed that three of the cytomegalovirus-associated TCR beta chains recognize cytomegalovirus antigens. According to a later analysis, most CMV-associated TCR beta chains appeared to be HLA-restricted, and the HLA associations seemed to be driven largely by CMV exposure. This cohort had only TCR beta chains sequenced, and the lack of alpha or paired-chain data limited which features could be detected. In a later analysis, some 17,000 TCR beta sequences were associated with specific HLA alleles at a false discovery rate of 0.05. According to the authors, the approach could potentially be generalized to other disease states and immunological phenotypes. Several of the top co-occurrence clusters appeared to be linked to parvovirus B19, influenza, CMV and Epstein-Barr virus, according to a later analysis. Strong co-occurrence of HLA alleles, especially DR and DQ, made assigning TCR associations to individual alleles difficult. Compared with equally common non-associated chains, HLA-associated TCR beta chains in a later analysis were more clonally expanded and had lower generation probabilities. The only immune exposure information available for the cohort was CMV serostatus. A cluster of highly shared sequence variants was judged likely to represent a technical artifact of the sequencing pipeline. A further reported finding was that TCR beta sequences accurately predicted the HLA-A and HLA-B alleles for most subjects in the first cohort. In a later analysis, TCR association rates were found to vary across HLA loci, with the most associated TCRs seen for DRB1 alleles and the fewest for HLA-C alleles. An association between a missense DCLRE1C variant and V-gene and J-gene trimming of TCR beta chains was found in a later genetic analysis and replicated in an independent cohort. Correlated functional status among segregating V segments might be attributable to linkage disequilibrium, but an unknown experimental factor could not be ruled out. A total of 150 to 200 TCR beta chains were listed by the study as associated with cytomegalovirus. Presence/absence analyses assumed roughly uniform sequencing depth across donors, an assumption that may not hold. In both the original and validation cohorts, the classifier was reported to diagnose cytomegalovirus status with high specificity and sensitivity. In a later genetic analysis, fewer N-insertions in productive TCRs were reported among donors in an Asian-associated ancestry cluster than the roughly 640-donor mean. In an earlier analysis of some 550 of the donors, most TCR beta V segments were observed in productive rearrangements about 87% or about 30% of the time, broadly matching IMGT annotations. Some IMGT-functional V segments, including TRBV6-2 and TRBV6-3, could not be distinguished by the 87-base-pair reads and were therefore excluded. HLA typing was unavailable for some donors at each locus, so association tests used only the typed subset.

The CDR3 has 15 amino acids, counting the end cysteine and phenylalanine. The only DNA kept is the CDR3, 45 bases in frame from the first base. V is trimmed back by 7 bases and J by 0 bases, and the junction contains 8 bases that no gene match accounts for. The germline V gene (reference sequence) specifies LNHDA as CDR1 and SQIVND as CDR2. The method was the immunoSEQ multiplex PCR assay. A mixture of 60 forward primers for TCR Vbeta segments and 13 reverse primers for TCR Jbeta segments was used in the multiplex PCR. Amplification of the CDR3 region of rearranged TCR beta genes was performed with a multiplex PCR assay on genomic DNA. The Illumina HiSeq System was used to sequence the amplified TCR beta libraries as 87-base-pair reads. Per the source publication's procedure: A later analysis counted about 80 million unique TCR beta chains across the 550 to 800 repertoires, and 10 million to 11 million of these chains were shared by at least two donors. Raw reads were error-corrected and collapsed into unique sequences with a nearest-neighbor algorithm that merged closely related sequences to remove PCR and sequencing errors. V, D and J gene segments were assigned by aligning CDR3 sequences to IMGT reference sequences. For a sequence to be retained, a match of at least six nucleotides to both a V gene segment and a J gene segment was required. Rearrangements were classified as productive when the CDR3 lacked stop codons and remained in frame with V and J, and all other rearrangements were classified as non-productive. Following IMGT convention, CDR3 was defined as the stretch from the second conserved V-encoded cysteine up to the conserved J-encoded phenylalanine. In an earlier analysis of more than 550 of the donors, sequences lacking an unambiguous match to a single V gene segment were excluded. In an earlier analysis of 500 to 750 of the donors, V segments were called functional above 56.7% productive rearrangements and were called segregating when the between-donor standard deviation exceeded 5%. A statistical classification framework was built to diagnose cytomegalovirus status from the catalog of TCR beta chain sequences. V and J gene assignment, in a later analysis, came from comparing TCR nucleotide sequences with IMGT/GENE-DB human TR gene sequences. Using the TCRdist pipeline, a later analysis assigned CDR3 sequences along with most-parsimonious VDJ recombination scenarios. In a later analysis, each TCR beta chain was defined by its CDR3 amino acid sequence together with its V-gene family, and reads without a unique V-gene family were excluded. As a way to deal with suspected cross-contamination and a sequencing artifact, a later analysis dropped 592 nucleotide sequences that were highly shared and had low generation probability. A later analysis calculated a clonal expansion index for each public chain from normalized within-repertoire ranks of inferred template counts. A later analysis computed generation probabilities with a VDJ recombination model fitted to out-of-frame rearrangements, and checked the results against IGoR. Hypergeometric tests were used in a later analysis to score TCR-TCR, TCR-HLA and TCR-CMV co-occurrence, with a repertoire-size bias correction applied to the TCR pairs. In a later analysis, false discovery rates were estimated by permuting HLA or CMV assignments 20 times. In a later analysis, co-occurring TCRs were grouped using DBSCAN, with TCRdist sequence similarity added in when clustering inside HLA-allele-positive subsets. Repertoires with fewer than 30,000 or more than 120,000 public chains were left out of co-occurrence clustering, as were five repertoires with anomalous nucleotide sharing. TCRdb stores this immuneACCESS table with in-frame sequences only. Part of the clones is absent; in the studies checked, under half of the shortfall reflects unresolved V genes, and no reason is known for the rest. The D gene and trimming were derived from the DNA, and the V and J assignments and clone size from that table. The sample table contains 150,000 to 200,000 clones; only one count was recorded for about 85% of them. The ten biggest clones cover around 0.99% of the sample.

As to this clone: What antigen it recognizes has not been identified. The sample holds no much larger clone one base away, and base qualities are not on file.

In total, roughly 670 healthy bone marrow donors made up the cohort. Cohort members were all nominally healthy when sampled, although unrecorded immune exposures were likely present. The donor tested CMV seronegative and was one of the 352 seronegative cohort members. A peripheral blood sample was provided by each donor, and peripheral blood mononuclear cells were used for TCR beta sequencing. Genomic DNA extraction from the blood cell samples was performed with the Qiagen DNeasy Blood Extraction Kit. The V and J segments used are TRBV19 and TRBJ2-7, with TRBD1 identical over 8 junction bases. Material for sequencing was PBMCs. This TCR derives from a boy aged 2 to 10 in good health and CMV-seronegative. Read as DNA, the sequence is TGTGCCAGTACCTCGAGGACAGGGCCCTCCTACGAGCAGTACTTC. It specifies CASTSRTGPSYEQYF.